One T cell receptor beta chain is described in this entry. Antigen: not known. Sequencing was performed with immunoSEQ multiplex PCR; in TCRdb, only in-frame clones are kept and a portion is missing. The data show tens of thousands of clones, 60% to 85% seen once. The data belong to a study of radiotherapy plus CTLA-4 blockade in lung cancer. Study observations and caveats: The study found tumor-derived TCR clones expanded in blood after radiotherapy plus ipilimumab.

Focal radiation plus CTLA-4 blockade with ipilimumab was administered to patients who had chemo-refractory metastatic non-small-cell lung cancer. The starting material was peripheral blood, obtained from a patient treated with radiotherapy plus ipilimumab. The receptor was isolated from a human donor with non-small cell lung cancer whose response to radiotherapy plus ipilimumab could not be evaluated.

The CDR3 region is CASSQEGRGKTQYF. The CDR3 DNA reads TGCGCCAGCAGCCAAGAGGGTAGAGGGAAGACCCAGTACTTC. The chain couples TRBV4-1 to TRBJ2-5, with a tentative D call TRBD2 (5 bases). There are 14 residues in the CDR3. The V end was cut by 0 bases, the J end by 6 bases, with 11 bases between. Looked up from germline, CDR1 is MGHRA and CDR2 is YSYEKL.